Below, 16 T cell receptor beta chains from the same sample are listed, as sequenced in a study of blood T cell repertoires in COVID-19. The protocol was immunoSEQ multiplex PCR, while the TCRdb copy is restricted to in-frame clones and leaves out a portion. The sample has around 260,000 clones; around 87% are singletons. Sequencing was carried out using peripheral blood. The receptors come from a man aged 18-30 years with active or convalescent COVID-19.

This chain uses TRBV5-1 with TRBJ1-4; D possibly corresponds to TRBD1 (6 bases). Trimming shortened V by 0 bases and J by 8 bases, and 14 bases separated the two germline ends. The CDR3 runs 15 residues. CDR1 SGHRS and CDR2 YFSETQ come from the germline V gene. CDR3 in DNA: TGCGCCAGCAGCTTGGGGGGACCCCAGGGGGAAAAACTGTTTTTT. It specifies CASSLGGPQGEKLFF. Looking up the rest from reference TRBV5-1 and TRBJ1-4 gives the full variable domain: KAGVTQTPRYLIKTRGQQVTLSCSPISGHRSVSWYQQTPGQGLQFLFEYFSETQRNKGNFPGRFSGRQFSNSRSEMNVSTLELGDSALYLCASSLGGPQGEKLFFGSGTQLSVL.

The CDR3 DNA follows: TGCAGTGCAAAAATCTCAGATACGCAGTATTTT. It encodes CSAKISDTQYF. This rearrangement joins TRBV20-1 to TRBJ2-3, with D uncertain. The germline V gene encodes CDR1 DFQATT and CDR2 SNEGSKA (reference sequence). The CDR3 loop spans 11 amino acids. V lost 6 bases to trimming and J lost 4 bases, with 8 bases between them.

V gene TRBV5-1 combines with J gene TRBJ2-5; TRBD2 aligns across 8 bases. Germline values: CDR1 SGHRS, CDR2 YFSETQ. The ends lost 2 bases at V and 5 bases at J; junction bases unmatched: 8. This CDR3 contains 15 residues. The DNA of the CDR3 is TGCGCCAGCAGCTTTCAGCCGGGAGGGGCGGAGACCCAGTACTTC. Translating gives CASSFQPGGAETQYF.

The genes are TRBV5-5 and TRBJ1-1; D gene ambiguous. Germline V lookup: CDR1 SGHKS, CDR2 YYEKEE (reference sequence). V lost 3 bases, J lost 1 base, and 10 bases lay in between. The CDR3 is 14 residues long. DNA for the CDR3: TGTGCCAGCAGCTCCCTTTGGCAGAACACTGAAGCTTTCTTT. It encodes CASSSLWQNTEAFF.

The chain links TRBV19 to TRBJ2-7; 10 bases map to TRBD2. After removal of 5 bases from V and 4 bases from J, the junction contained 5 bases not matched to a gene. Germline CDR1 and CDR2: LNHDA and SQIVND (reference sequence). There are 14 residues in the CDR3. The CDR3 spells CASSRTSGVYEQYF. As DNA, the CDR3 is TGTGCCAGTAGTCGAACTAGCGGGGTATACGAGCAGTACTTC.

The chain carries TRBV6-5 and TRBJ1-6; D is possibly TRBD1 (5 bases). Germline loops: CDR1 MNHEY, CDR2 SVGAGI. Trimming left V 7 bases short and J 12 bases short, with 16 bases between. The CDR3 has 13 amino acids. The chain's CDR3 is CASTLGGIGPLHF. DNA of the CDR3: TGTGCCAGCACTCTGGGGGGGATCGGACCCCTCCACTTT.

The chain recombines TRBV24-1 with TRBJ2-3; 8 nucleotides agree with TRBD2. CDR1 is KGHDR, CDR2 SFDVKD, per germline. V shed 0 bases and J 6 bases; nucleotides not matched to a gene: 7. The CDR3 totals 16 residues. In nucleotides, the CDR3 is TGTGCCACCAGTGATTTGGCAGCGGGAGCGGGGGATACGCAGTATTTT. This gives the protein CATSDLAAGAGDTQYF.

Notes on this clone: This specimen includes other DNA sequences encoding the same CDR3. The rearrangement joins TRBV7-9 to TRBJ1-2; TRBD1 matches at 7 bases. This CDR3 is built from 13 residues. Germline CDR1 reads SEHNR; CDR2 reads FQNEAQ (reference sequence). Germline trimming cut 3 bases from V and 4 bases from J; bases unmatched to any gene: 2. The CDR3 DNA follows: TGTGCCAGCAGCTTGGGACAGTCCTATGGCTACACCTTC. Translating gives CASSLGQSYGYTF.

The V gene is TRBV11-2, the J gene TRBJ2-1; a possible D gene is TRBD2 (6 bases). V lost 3 bases and J 0 bases, leaving 15 bases between the germline ends. Germline V gene data show CDR1 as SGHAT and CDR2 as FQNNGV. The CDR3 runs 17 residues. The CDR3 bases are TGTGCCAGCAGCTTTGACGGCGGGGTGAGCTCCTACAATGAGCAGTTCTTC. This sequence encodes CASSFDGGVSSYNEQFF.

This chain links TRBV2 with TRBJ1-1; D unclear. The germline CDR1 and CDR2 sequences are SNHLY and FYNNEI. The CDR3 length is 12 residues. The germline V and J ends were trimmed by 6 bases and 5 bases, with 10 bases remaining between them. The CDR3 region has the DNA TGTGCCAGCAGGCAAGAGCCGACTGAAGCTTTCTTT. The encoded protein is CASRQEPTEAFF.

This chain uses TRBV6-4 with TRBJ1-2; 7 bases fit TRBD1. Trimming removed 4 bases from V and 6 bases from J; junction bases left unmatched: 5. This CDR3 has 13 residues. Germline CDR1 MRHNA, CDR2 SNTAGT. The CDR3 spells CASSVRQGDGYTF. CDR3 bases: TGTGCCAGCAGTGTGAGACAGGGAGATGGCTACACCTTC.

The V and J genes are TRBV2 and TRBJ1-6, with unresolved D. Germline V gene data show CDR1 as SNHLY and CDR2 as FYNNEI. This CDR3 region has 15 residues. V was shortened by 7 bases and J by 0 bases, with 10 bases between the two germline ends. In DNA form, the CDR3 reads TGTGCCAGCACAGAGAGGAGCTCCTATAATTCACCCCTCCACTTT. This translates into CASTERSSYNSPLHF.

Comments on this clone: Other DNA sequences in this sample translate to the same CDR3. The chain couples TRBV18 to TRBJ1-5, with D perhaps matching TRBD1 (6 bases). Germline CDR1 and CDR2: KGHSH and LQKENI. With 3 bases removed from V and 4 bases from J, the gap between germline ends came to 10 bases. The length of the CDR3 is 14 residues. The CDR3 is CASSPGQGNQPQHF. The DNA for the CDR3 is TGTGCCAGCTCACCCGGCCAGGGGAATCAGCCCCAGCATTTT.

The chain recombines TRBV6-2 or TRBV6-3 with TRBJ1-2; TRBD1 matches 9 bases. This CDR3 region has 16 residues. The V gene end was trimmed by 6 bases and the J gene end by 4 bases; junction bases not matched to a gene: 12. Germline loops: CDR1 MNHEY, CDR2 SVGEGT. This CDR3 is CASSLTGGAFSYGYTF. CDR3 sequence (DNA): TGTGCCAGCAGCTTAACAGGGGGCGCCTTTTCCTATGGCTACACCTTC.

This clone was seen a single time. The chain is built from TRBV3-1 (or the pseudogene TRBV3-2) and TRBJ2-3; 11 bases line up with TRBD2. Trimming at V came to 3 bases and at J to 3 bases, leaving 8 bases not matched to a gene. CDR1 is LGHDT and CDR2 is YNNKEL in the germline V gene (reference sequence). The CDR3 extends over 17 amino acids. The CDR3 is CASSQGGSGGVTDTQYF. The DNA for the CDR3 is TGTGCCAGCAGCCAGGGTGGTAGCGGGGGGGTTACAGATACGCAGTATTTT.

This clone came up a few times. The chain combines TRBV7-6 with TRBJ2-1; TRBD2 matches at 11 bases. V lost 5 bases and J lost 8; bases outside the gene matches: 5. Germline CDR1 reads SGHVS; CDR2 reads FNYEAQ. The CDR3 is 14 residues long. CDR3 sequence (DNA): TGTGCCAGCAGCGCAACTAGCGGGAGTCATGAGCAGTTCTTC. This sequence encodes CASSATSGSHEQFF.